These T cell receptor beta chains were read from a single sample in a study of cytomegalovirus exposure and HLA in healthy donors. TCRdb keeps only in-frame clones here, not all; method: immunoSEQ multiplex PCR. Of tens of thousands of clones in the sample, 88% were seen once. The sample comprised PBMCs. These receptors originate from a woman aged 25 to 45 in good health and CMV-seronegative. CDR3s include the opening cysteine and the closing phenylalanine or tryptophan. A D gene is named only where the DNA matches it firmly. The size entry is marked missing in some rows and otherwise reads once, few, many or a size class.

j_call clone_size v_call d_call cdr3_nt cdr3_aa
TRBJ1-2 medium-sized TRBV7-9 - TGTGCCAGCAGCCCCCCCCGTACAGGCATTGGCTACACCTTC CASSPPRTGIGYTF
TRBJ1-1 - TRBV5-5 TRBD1 TGTGCCAGCAGCTCCGGGACAGCGAACACTGAAGCTTTCTTT CASSSGTANTEAFF
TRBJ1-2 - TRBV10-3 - TGTGCCATCACCCCCAGGTCAGAAACCTATGGCTACACCTTC CAITPRSETYGYTF
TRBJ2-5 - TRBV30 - TGTGCCTGGGCTGCCCGGTCGCACCAAGAGACCCAGTACTTC CAWAARSHQETQYF
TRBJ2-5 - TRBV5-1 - TGCGCCAGCAGCCTCGCGGAGACCCAGTACTTC CASSLAETQYF
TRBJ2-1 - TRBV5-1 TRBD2 TGCGCCAGCAGCTCACTAGCGGTAGGGGCATCCAATGAGCAGTTCTTC CASSSLAVGASNEQFF
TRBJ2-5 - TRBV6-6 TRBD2 TGTGCCAGCAGGCTAGCGGGAGGGCAAGAGACCCAGTACTTC CASRLAGGQETQYF
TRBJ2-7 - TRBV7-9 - TGTGCCAGCAGGCCGGAGAGTCCGGACGAGCAGTACTTC CASRPESPDEQYF
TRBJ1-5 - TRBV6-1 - TGTGCCAGCAGTCAACAGGGATCTCAGCCCCAGCATTTT CASSQQGSQPQHF
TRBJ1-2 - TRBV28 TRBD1 TGTGCCAGCAGTTCCGGGACAGCCTATGGCTACACCTTC CASSSGTAYGYTF
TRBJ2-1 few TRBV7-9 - TGTGCCAGTGGACAAGGGTACAATGAGCAGTTCTTC CASGQGYNEQFF
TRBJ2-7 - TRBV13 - TGTGCCAGCAGCCCACTCAAAGGGGGTGACGAGCAGTACTTC CASSPLKGGDEQYF
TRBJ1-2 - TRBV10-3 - TGTGCCATCAACCCAAGGGGGTTGAGGTATGGCTACACCTTC CAINPRGLRYGYTF
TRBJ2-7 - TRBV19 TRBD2 TGTGCCAGTAGTATTTTAGCGGGAAGCAGGGACGAGCAGTACTTC CASSILAGSRDEQYF
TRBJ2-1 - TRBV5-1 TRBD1 TGCGCCAGCAGACTTGACCGGGACAGAAAGGACAATGAGCAGTTCTTC CASRLDRDRKDNEQFF
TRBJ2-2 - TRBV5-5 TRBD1 TGTGCCAGCAGCCAACGACAGGGGTACACCGGGGAGCTGTTTTTT CASSQRQGYTGELFF
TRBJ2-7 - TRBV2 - TGTGCCAGCAGTGGGACAGCCTACGAGCAGTACTTC CASSGTAYEQYF
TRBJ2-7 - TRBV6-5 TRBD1 TGTGCCAGCGGAACCCCGACAGGGGGCCCCTACGAGCAGTACTTC CASGTPTGGPYEQYF
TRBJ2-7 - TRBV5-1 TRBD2 TGCGCCAGCAGGGGCGGGGGGTACGAGCAGTACTTC CASRGGGYEQYF
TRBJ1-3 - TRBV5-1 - TGCGCCAGCAGCCCCTTCCCGGGCTCTGGAAACACCATATATTTT CASSPFPGSGNTIYF
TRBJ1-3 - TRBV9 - TGTGCCAGCAGCGCCCCAGGGACTGGAAACACCATATATTTT CASSAPGTGNTIYF
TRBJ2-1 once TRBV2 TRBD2 TGTGCCAGCATACCAGTTATTTTGACACGGACTAGCGGGAATTTCTACAATGAGCAGTTCTTC CASIPVILTRTSGNFYNEQFF
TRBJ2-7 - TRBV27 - TGTGCCAGCAGTTTAGGGGGCGCCTATAACGAGCAGTACTTC CASSLGGAYNEQYF
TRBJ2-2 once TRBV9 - TGTGCCAGCAGCGTACAGGGCGCCGCCGGGGAGCTGTTTTTT CASSVQGAAGELFF
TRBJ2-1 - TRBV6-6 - TGTGCCAGCAGTTCGACCGCGGCCTCGGGATACAATGAGCAGTTCTTC CASSSTAASGYNEQFF
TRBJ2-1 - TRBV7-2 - TGTGCCAGCAGCTTAACTAGAAACAATGAGCAGTTCTTC CASSLTRNNEQFF